Below are 18 T cell receptor beta chains sequenced from a single sample in a study of cytomegalovirus exposure and HLA in healthy donors. 13 Jbeta primers and 60 Vbeta primers were used for the PCR. Sequencing was performed with immunoSEQ multiplex PCR; in TCRdb, only in-frame clones are kept and a portion is missing. The sample records around 130,000 clones, more than 65% being singletons. Sequenced sample: PBMCs. Receptors were obtained from an older woman in good health and CMV-seropositive.

CDR3 DNA sequence: TGCGCCAGCAGTCAACCTACGGGACAGGGTAACCAGCCCCAGCATTTT. Translated, it gives CASSQPTGQGNQPQHF. This chain links TRBV5-1 with TRBJ1-5; 9 bases agree with TRBD1. This CDR3 has 16 amino acids. V shed 5 bases, J shed 7 bases, and the junction held 13 bases outside the gene matches. Germline CDR1 SGHRS, CDR2 YFSETQ.

The rearrangement uses TRBV25-1 and TRBJ1-4, with D possibly being TRBD1 (5 bases). The CDR3 sequence is 15 residues long. V was cut by 4 bases and J by 11 bases, with 20 bases left in between. The germline CDR1 and CDR2 sequences are MGHDK and SYGVNS. The CDR3 nucleotides are TGTGCCAGCAGTGGGCGGGACGGTAAAGTGAGGAAACTGTTTTTT. Translated, it gives CASSGRDGKVRKLFF.

The table lists this clone with a count of one. The chain has TRBV5-1 and TRBJ1-6, with D uncertain. The CDR3 contains 16 residues. V lost 0 bases and J lost 6, with 13 bases in between. Germline V CDR1 and CDR2: SGHRS, YFSETQ. In DNA, the CDR3 is TGCGCCAGCAGCTTGGCGGGCGGGCAAGGTAATTCACCCCTCCACTTT. Its translation: CASSLAGGQGNSPLHF.

The chain combines TRBV29-1 with TRBJ1-1, with D perhaps matching TRBD1 (5 bases). V lost 3 bases and J 1 base, leaving 6 bases between the germline ends. The CDR3 length is 12 residues. Per germline, CDR1 SQVTM and CDR2 ANQGSEA. The CDR3: CSVDRGNTEAFF. CDR3 bases: TGCAGCGTTGATAGGGGGAACACTGAAGCTTTCTTT.

The chain combines TRBV4-1 with TRBJ2-7, with 7 bases matching TRBD2. The CDR3 is made up of 15 amino acids. Germline V gives CDR1 MGHRA, CDR2 YSYEKL. J gave up 2 bases and V 4 bases, and 8 bases lay outside the gene matches. This CDR3 is CASSPGGIRTYEQYF. The CDR3 nucleotides are TGCGCCAGCAGCCCCGGGGGGATTCGGACCTACGAGCAGTACTTC.

The chain is built from TRBV19 and TRBJ1-5; 7 bases fit TRBD1. The CDR3 is made up of 15 amino acids. Germline-derived CDR1 and CDR2 are LNHDA and SQIVND (reference sequence). Trimming removed 1 base from V and 5 bases from J; junction bases left unmatched: 5. The CDR3 coding sequence is TGTGCCAGTAGTATAGGGCCAGGGGGAGATCAGCCCCAGCATTTT. It encodes CASSIGPGGDQPQHF.

This clone was recorded once. The chain employs TRBV18 and TRBJ2-5; the D gene is possibly TRBD1 (6 bases). CDR1 KGHSH and CDR2 LQKENI come from the germline V gene. The CDR3 length is 14 residues. Trimming pared 2 bases from V and 5 bases from J, leaving 12 bases between. CDR3 sequence (DNA): TGTGCCAGCTCACCAGGGGGCTTGGGGGAGACCCAGTACTTC. Its translation is CASSPGGLGETQYF.

V usage is TRBV6-6 and J usage is TRBJ1-5; TRBD1 might be the D (5 bases). This CDR3 is 15 amino acids long. In germline, CDR1 is MNHNY, CDR2 SVGAGI (reference sequence). Trimming shortened V by 6 bases and J by 5 bases, and 17 bases separated the two germline ends. The CDR3 is CASSPGGGRDQPQHF. The CDR3 nucleotides are TGTGCCAGCAGCCCGGGGGGAGGGAGGGATCAGCCCCAGCATTTT.

The V and J genes are TRBV19 and TRBJ2-2; weak D call: TRBD1 (5 bases). V lost 7 bases, J lost 5 bases, and 14 bases lay in between. The length of the CDR3 is 14 residues. Germline V lookup: CDR1 LNHDA, CDR2 SQIVND (reference sequence). The CDR3 nucleotides read TGTGCCAGTATTCCGCCCCCAGGGACCGGGGAGCTGTTTTTT. Translation: CASIPPPGTGELFF.

This clone has only a few counts. This rearrangement joins TRBV18 to TRBJ1-1; D not resolved. The CDR3 totals 16 residues. Germline CDR1 reads KGHSH; CDR2 reads LQKENI. Trimming removed 6 bases from V and 4 bases from J, with 21 bases in between. The CDR3 region is CASSPSNGLLGTEAFF. In nucleotides, the CDR3 is TGTGCCAGCTCGCCCTCAAATGGACTTTTGGGCACTGAAGCTTTCTTT.

The V gene is TRBV19, the J gene TRBJ2-7, with D possibly TRBD2 on 5 matching bases. Germline V gene data show CDR1 as LNHDA and CDR2 as SQIVND (reference sequence). V lost 1 base and J lost 6, with 10 bases in between. The CDR3 totals 13 residues. In DNA form, the CDR3 reads TGTGCCAGTAGTATAGGAGGGTCCGGCGAGCAGTACTTC. It is translated as CASSIGGSGEQYF.

V is TRBV9 and J is TRBJ2-3; 8 nucleotides align to TRBD1. The CDR3 length is 14 residues. Germline V gene data show CDR1 as SGDLS and CDR2 as YYNGEE. Trimming removed 4 bases from V and 6 bases from J; junction bases left unmatched: 7. The CDR3 here is CASSPGGGSDTQYF. CDR3 nucleotide sequence: TGTGCCAGCAGCCCAGGGGGCGGATCGGATACGCAGTATTTT.

This clone was detected a few times. This chain joins TRBV5-4 and TRBJ2-3, with D maybe TRBD1 (6 bases). V was trimmed by 4 bases and J by 6 bases, leaving 9 bases between them. The CDR3 is 12 residues long. CDR1 and CDR2 (germline): SGHNT, YYREEE (reference sequence). The CDR3, as DNA: TGTGCCAGCAGCCCCAGGGGTGATACGCAGTATTTT. It yields the protein CASSPRGDTQYF. Full variable domain (missing parts from reference TRBV5-4 and TRBJ2-3): ETGVTQSPTHLIKTRGQQVTLRCSSQSGHNTVSWYQQALGQGPQFIFQYYREEENGRGNFPPRFSGLQFPNYSSELNVNALELDDSALYLCASSPRGDTQYFGPGTRLTVL.

CDR3 in amino acids: CASSPPSAGSYGYTF. The DNA for the CDR3 is TGTGCCAGCTCACCACCGAGTGCGGGAAGCTATGGCTACACCTTC. This chain joins TRBV18 and TRBJ1-2; D is unresolved. Trimming cost V 0 bases and J 4 bases, with 12 bases left between them. The CDR3 has 15 residues. Looked up from germline, CDR1 is KGHSH and CDR2 is LQKENI. The full variable domain, completed using reference TRBV18 and TRBJ1-2, is NAGVMQNPRHLVRRRGQEARLRCSPMKGHSHVYWYRQLPEEGLKFMVYLQKENIIDESGMPKERFSAEFPKEGPSILRIQQVVRGDSAAYFCASSPPSAGSYGYTFGSGTRLTVV.

The table lists this clone with a count of one. This chain links TRBV5-5 with TRBJ1-1; D not resolved. Germline CDR1 reads SGHKS; CDR2 reads YYEKEE (reference sequence). Trimming removed 0 bases from V and 4 bases from J, with 16 bases in between. The CDR3 sequence is 16 residues long. CDR3 nucleotide sequence: TGTGCCAGCAGCTTGGCCGTCGACACTCCTTCCACTGAAGCTTTCTTT. This translates into CASSLAVDTPSTEAFF.

The V call is TRBV5-1, the J call TRBJ2-5; D remains unclear. The germline gives CDR1 SGHRS, CDR2 YFSETQ. V was trimmed by 4 bases and J by 4 bases, leaving 11 bases between them. The CDR3 loop spans 13 amino acids. Here the CDR3 DNA reads TGCGCCAGCAGCGTAGTGGTGTCAGAGACCCAGTACTTC. Amino acid sequence: CASSVVVSETQYF.

This clone was recorded a few times. The chain combines TRBV4-1 with TRBJ2-2, with 8 nucleotides matching TRBD1. J lost 0 bases, V lost 3 bases, and 6 bases had no gene match. The germline V gene has CDR1 MGHRA and CDR2 YSYEKL. This CDR3 comprises 17 residues. The DNA for the CDR3 is TGCGCCAGCAGCCAGGACCAGGGGGCTGCGAACACCGGGGAGCTGTTTTTT. Encoded protein: CASSQDQGAANTGELFF.

CDR3 loop: CASSTGQESQPQHF. The CDR3 DNA sequence: TGTGCCAGTAGTACTGGACAGGAATCCCAGCCCCAGCATTTT. The V gene is TRBV19, the J gene TRBJ1-5, with TRBD1 identical over 7 bases. Germline assignment: CDR1 LNHDA and CDR2 SQIVND (reference sequence). The CDR3 is 14 residues long. V lost 4 bases, J lost 7 bases, and 7 bases stayed unmatched.